This T cell receptor (beta chain) comes out of a study of shared clonotypes between healthy human individuals. CDR3 size: 17 residues. J was trimmed by 0 bases and V by 0 bases; bases with no gene match: 6. Germline V gene data show CDR1 as SGHRS and CDR2 as YFSETQ. Libraries were prepared by immunoSEQ multiplex PCR; TCRdb keeps only in-frame clonotypes and omits some of them. The repertoire holds about 1.1 million clones, with 60% to 80% as singletons. This receptor was taken from a man aged 18 to 30 in good health. Some clones in this sample may be carry-over from other donors' samples. The chain employs TRBV5-1 and TRBJ2-5; 9 bases align to TRBD2. The sequencing sample was made of memory CD4+ T cells from PBMCs. Described subset: CD45RA-negative fraction. The CDR3 here is CASSLVGLAGNQETQYF. The CDR3 DNA is TGCGCCAGCAGCTTGGTCGGCCTAGCGGGGAACCAAGAGACCCAGTACTTC. Filled out from reference TRBV5-1 and TRBJ2-5, the complete variable domain reads KAGVTQTPRYLIKTRGQQVTLSCSPISGHRSVSWYQQTPGQGLQFLFEYFSETQRNKGNFPGRFSGRQFSNSRSEMNVSTLELGDSALYLCASSLVGLAGNQETQYFGPGTRLLVL.